This T cell receptor beta chain stems from a study of OX40 agonist ivuxolimab in advanced cancers. Study as a whole: Participants, approximately 81% male, averaged approximately 65 years of age, ranging from about 23 to 90. Broader study findings: The mean number of expanded clones was higher in CD8+ T cells than in CD4+.

The repertoire was sequenced with immunoSEQ multiplex PCR; TCRdb's copy has only in-frame clones and lacks some. The data contain some 140,000 clones, around nine tenths of them singletons. The V gene lost 0 bases and the J gene lost 1 base, with 4 bases spanning the gap. The CDR3 length is 13 residues. Per germline, CDR1 SGDLS and CDR2 YYNGEE. As to this clone: Its matching antigen is unknown.

The source of this sequence is an adult with an advanced solid tumor such as melanoma, head and neck, liver or kidney cancer. The sample in question was CD4+ or CD8+ T cells sorted from blood, obtained in a trial of the OX40 agonist ivuxolimab. The chain carries TRBV9 and TRBJ2-5; D gene uncertain. The CDR3 protein is CASSVGTQETQYF. The DNA for the CDR3 is TGTGCCAGCAGCGTAGGGACCCAAGAGACCCAGTACTTC.